This T cell receptor beta chain was recorded in a study of shared clonotypes between healthy human individuals. Study-level results: In general, naive subsets displayed greater estimated richness than memory subsets did. The four-donor shared clonotypes exceeded non-shared clonotypes in generation probability, with non-shared ones scoring lower.

The CDR3 length is 11 residues. The germline V gene encodes CDR1 SEHNR and CDR2 FQNEAQ (reference sequence). Trimming removed 5 bases at V and 0 bases at J, with 2 bases between. This clone was observed a handful of times. Its antigen is as yet unknown. The sample has other DNA sequences that encode this CDR3 too. The assay was immunoSEQ multiplex PCR, and TCRdb's table has in-frame clones only and misses some. In the table there are about 2.3 million clones, 80% to 95% of which are singletons. Those who donated were healthy HIV-negative adults, with no recent acute infections or vaccinations reported. Every donor was a Caucasian adult from Nashville, Tennessee.

This receptor was identified in a man in his late teens or twenties in good health. Some clones in this sample may be carry-over from other donors' samples. This chain joins TRBV7-9 and TRBJ2-7; D ambiguous. The sample comprised naive CD4+ T cells from PBMCs. Specified subset: CD45RA+ positively selected. The CDR3 region is CASSVSYEQYF. The DNA of the CDR3 is TGTGCCAGCAGCGTCTCCTACGAGCAGTACTTC.